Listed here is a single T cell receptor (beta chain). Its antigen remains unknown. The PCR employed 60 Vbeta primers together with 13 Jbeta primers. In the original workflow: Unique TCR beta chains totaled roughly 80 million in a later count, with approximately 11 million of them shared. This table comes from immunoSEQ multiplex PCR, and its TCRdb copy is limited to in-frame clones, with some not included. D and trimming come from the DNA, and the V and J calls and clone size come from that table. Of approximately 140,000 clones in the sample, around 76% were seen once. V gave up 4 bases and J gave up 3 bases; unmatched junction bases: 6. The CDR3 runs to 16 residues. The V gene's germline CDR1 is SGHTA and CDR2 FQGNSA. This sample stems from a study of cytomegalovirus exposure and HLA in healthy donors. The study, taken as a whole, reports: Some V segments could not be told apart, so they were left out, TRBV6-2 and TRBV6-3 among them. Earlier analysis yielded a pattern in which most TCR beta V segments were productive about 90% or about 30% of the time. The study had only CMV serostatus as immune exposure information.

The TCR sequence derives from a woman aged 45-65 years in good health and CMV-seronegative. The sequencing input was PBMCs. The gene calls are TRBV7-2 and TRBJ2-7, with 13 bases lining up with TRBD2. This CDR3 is CASSSRTSGSRYEQYF. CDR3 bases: TGTGCCAGCAGCTCCAGGACTAGCGGGAGTCGCTACGAGCAGTACTTC.